These 10 T cell receptor beta chains were sequenced from one sample in a study of tumor-infiltrating lymphocytes in primary liver carcinoma. TCR beta cDNA was reverse-transcribed from about 550 ng of total RNA. The reaction used a constant-region primer and ProtoScript II reverse transcriptase. Three rounds of nested multiplex PCR with slightly modified ARM-PCR produced TCR beta libraries. Forward primers for TRBV1-TRBV30 and a C-beta reverse primer served the first two PCR rounds, at roughly 10 cycles each. TCRdb re-analysed the multiplex PCR reads in MiXCR, keeping a single row per CDR3 protein. In the table there are 180,000 or so distinct CDR3 sequences, 50% to 75% of which are singletons. Extraction also yielded germline DNA, while blood RNA was obtained from unsorted whole blood. The source material was peripheral blood. The receptors come from a man aged 35 to 55 with primary liver carcinoma and hepatitis B virus infection.

The chain carries TRBV18 and TRBJ2-1; 9 bases are shared with TRBD2. Germline CDR1 reads KGHSH; CDR2 reads LQKENI. V lost 3 bases, J lost 7 bases, and 10 bases stayed unmatched. This CDR3 spans 16 amino acids. The CDR3 protein is CASSPLIAGEGNEQFF. CDR3 in DNA: TGTGCCAGCTCACCCCTTATAGCGGGAGAGGGGAATGAGCAGTTCTTC.

The rearrangement uses TRBV12-3 or TRBV12-4 and TRBJ1-1; D is unclear. V gave up 7 bases and J gave up 2 bases, with 11 bases separating them. This CDR3 region has 13 residues. CDR3 protein: CASILTPNTEAFF. CDR3 nucleotide sequence: TGTGCCAGCATCTTGACCCCAAACACTGAAGCTTTCTTT.

The CDR3 sequence is CASSGGSSGRGGYNEQFF. The CDR3 DNA reads TGTGCCAGCAGTGGTGGATCTAGCGGGAGGGGAGGCTACAATGAGCAGTTCTTC. The chain carries TRBV28 and TRBJ2-1; 12 bases align to TRBD2. Germline CDR1 reads MDHEN; CDR2 reads SYDVKM. This CDR3 is built from 18 residues. Trimming at V came to 5 bases and at J to 3 bases, leaving 11 bases not matched to a gene.

The chain carries TRBV5-4 and TRBJ2-4; 10 bases align to TRBD1. Germline V lookup: CDR1 SGHNT, CDR2 YYREEE (reference sequence). With V trimmed by 4 bases and J by 8 bases, 3 bases remained unmatched. This CDR3 is built from 13 residues. The CDR3 DNA reads as TGTGCCAGCAGCGTAGGGACAGGGGACATTCAGTACTTC. Its translation: CASSVGTGDIQYF. Filled out from reference TRBV5-4 and TRBJ2-4, the complete variable domain reads ETGVTQSPTHLIKTRGQQVTLRCSSQSGHNTVSWYQQALGQGPQFIFQYYREEENGRGNFPPRFSGLQFPNYSSELNVNALELDDSALYLCASSVGTGDIQYFGAGTRLSVL.

In the case of this clonotype: An end of the junction differs from the germline gene, which may be a read error. The chain has TRBV11-1 and TRBJ2-3; TRBD2 matches 14 bases. Germline V gene lookup returns CDR1 SGHAT and CDR2 FQDESV (reference sequence). CDR3 length: 17 amino acids. CDR3 DNA: TGTGCCAACAGCCCCGGGACTAGCGGGAGTCTCGTAGATACGCAGTATTTT. This translates into CANSPGTSGSLVDTQYF.

This clonotype was detected only a few times. The CDR3 region is CASSYSQGRPQAGGAYNEQFF. CDR3 sequence (DNA): TGTGCCAGCAGTTACTCTCAGGGTAGGCCGCAAGCGGGAGGGGCCTACAATGAGCAGTTCTTC. The chain recombines TRBV6-7 with TRBJ2-1; TRBD2 aligns across 10 bases. TRBV6-7 is noted as an ORF with a role that remains uncertain. Trimming at V came to 0 bases and at J to 2 bases, leaving 16 bases not matched to a gene. The CDR3 totals 21 residues.

V gene TRBV6-5 combines with J gene TRBJ2-7; D gene ambiguous. This CDR3 is built from 14 residues. CDR1 is MNHEY, CDR2 SVGAGI, per germline. V shed 0 bases and J shed 5 bases, with 11 bases lying between them. CDR3 DNA sequence: TGTGCCAGCAGTTACTCGTATAGTCACCACGAGCAGTACTTC. Its protein product is CASSYSYSHHEQYF.

This clonotype was detected a few times. V is TRBV29-1 and J is TRBJ2-5, with 8 bases fitting TRBD2. Germline CDR1 and CDR2: SQVTM and ANQGSEA. The ends lost 7 bases at V and 5 bases at J; junction bases unmatched: 18. This CDR3 spans 16 amino acids. Here the CDR3 reads CSADGARAGDGETQYF. The CDR3 DNA sequence: TGCAGCGCCGACGGAGCACGAGCGGGAGATGGTGAGACCCAGTACTTC.

This clonotype showed up just a few times. The chain combines TRBV4-1 with TRBJ2-7; D possibly corresponds to TRBD2 (6 bases). Germline V gene lookup returns CDR1 MGHRA and CDR2 YSYEKL. V lost 3 bases to trimming and J lost 1 base, with 13 bases between them. This CDR3 is built from 15 residues. The CDR3 sequence is CASSHGGDYSYEQYF. For the CDR3, the DNA is TGCGCCAGCAGCCACGGGGGTGACTATTCCTACGAGCAGTACTTC.

The gene calls are TRBV10-3 and TRBJ2-1; D may correspond to TRBD1 or TRBD2 (5 bases each). This CDR3 contains 14 residues. V was pared by 4 bases and J by 5 bases, with 12 bases between. The germline V gene has CDR1 ENHRY and CDR2 SYGVKD. Here the CDR3 DNA reads TGTGCCATCAGTGCAGGGACCAGGGACAATGAGCAGTTCTTC. It specifies CAISAGTRDNEQFF.